The clone carrying this T cell receptor (beta chain) was counted at least ten times. This CDR3 is 17 amino acids long. Germline V gives CDR1 SEHNR, CDR2 FQNEAQ (reference sequence). V trimming: 0 bases; J trimming: 4 bases; junction bases outside the gene matches: 6. Diagnosis of hyperthyroidism was new in patients aged 18 to 65, and its duration was under 2 months. Uncontrolled infection, other autoimmune disease, pregnancy or lactation barred patients from enrollment. Authors of the study amplified TCR beta CDR3 regions from RNA transcripts. First-round RT-PCR targeting the TCR CDR3 was performed with the HTBI primer set. TCRdb ran MiXCR on the multiplex PCR reads and lists one entry per CDR3 protein. The repertoire holds a few hundred thousand distinct CDR3 sequences, with 15% to 17% as singletons. This sample is drawn from a study of T cells in Graves' hyperthyroidism and ophthalmopathy.

Specimen: blood. This clonotype originated in a woman aged 18 to 35 with Graves' hyperthyroidism that later progressed to Graves' ophthalmopathy. The rearrangement links TRBV7-9 to TRBJ2-1; 10 bases are a match to TRBD2. The DNA of the CDR3 is TGTGCCAGCAGCTTAGCAGCGGGAGGGCCTCGTTACAATGAGCAGTTCTTC. Protein sequence: CASSLAAGGPRYNEQFF.